The 18 T cell receptor beta chains below were found in one sample sequenced in a study of cytomegalovirus exposure and HLA in healthy donors. In the PCR, 60 Vbeta and 13 Jbeta primers were used. The repertoire was sequenced with immunoSEQ multiplex PCR; TCRdb's copy has only in-frame clones and lacks some. The data hold more than 95,000 clones, with 79% observed a single time. The sequencing input was PBMCs. These receptors were taken from a young man in good health and CMV-seropositive.

V and J are TRBV7-9 and TRBJ2-5, with D perhaps matching TRBD1 (5 bases). CDR1 and CDR2 from the germline V gene are SEHNR and FQNEAQ (reference sequence). Between the trimmed V and J ends, which lost 5 bases and 2 bases, there was a span of 12 bases. The CDR3 has 14 amino acids. This CDR3 is CASSPRAGQETQYF. The CDR3, as DNA: TGTGCCAGCAGCCCACGGGCAGGGCAAGAGACCCAGTACTTC.

This chain joins TRBV27 and TRBJ2-7, with 8 nucleotides matching TRBD2. Looked up from germline, CDR1 is MNHEY and CDR2 is SMNVEV (reference sequence). This CDR3 region has 14 residues. V shed 5 bases, J shed 2 bases, and the junction held 5 bases outside the gene matches. The CDR3 DNA follows: TGTGCCAGCAGTCTGGGACTAGTCCCCTACGAGCAGTACTTC. This sequence encodes CASSLGLVPYEQYF.

This chain connects TRBV4-1 to TRBJ1-6; D gene ambiguous. The germline V gene has CDR1 MGHRA and CDR2 YSYEKL. The CDR3 has 15 residues. Trimming removed 0 bases at V and 7 bases at J, with 10 bases between. The CDR3 is CASSQERLTNSPLHF. In nucleotides, the CDR3 is TGCGCCAGCAGCCAAGAGAGGCTAACCAATTCACCCCTCCACTTT.

CDR3: CASSQDHPAGGLGEQFF. The CDR3, as DNA: TGCGCCAGCAGCCAAGATCATCCCGCGGGGGGCCTCGGGGAGCAGTTCTTC. The V call is TRBV4-3, the J call TRBJ2-1; 8 bases align to TRBD2. Unmatched junction bases numbered 14, after V lost 0 bases and J lost 10 bases. There are 17 residues in the CDR3. CDR1 and CDR2 from the germline V gene are LGHNA and YSLEER.

Of note for this clone: The junction departs from the called germline gene at one end, perhaps through a read error. V gene TRBV28 combines with J gene TRBJ2-5; TRBD1 might be the D (6 bases). Germline V gene data show CDR1 as MDHEN and CDR2 as SYDVKM. CDR3 length: 13 amino acids. CDR3 sequence: CASRRTAQGTQYF. The DNA of the CDR3 is TGTGCCAGCAGGAGGACAGCCCAAGGGACCCAGTACTTC.

Details on this clone: The junction does not match germline at one end; this may be a read error. The chain couples TRBV6-4 to TRBJ2-6, with D possibly matching TRBD1 (8 bases). The germline V gene encodes CDR1 MRHNA and CDR2 SNTAGT. This CDR3 spans 17 amino acids. The CDR3 is CASSDDRGGSGANGLTF. The DNA of the CDR3 is TGTGCCAGCAGTGATGACAGGGGAGGGTCTGGGGCCAACGGCCTGACTTTC.

This chain uses TRBV18 with TRBJ2-7, with D possibly TRBD1 on 5 matching bases. CDR3 length: 15 amino acids. The germline V gene encodes CDR1 KGHSH and CDR2 LQKENI. Trimming shortened V by 3 bases and J by 7 bases, and 19 bases separated the two germline ends. The CDR3 here is CASSPFATAEGEQYF. Here the CDR3 DNA reads TGTGCCAGCTCACCTTTTGCGACAGCCGAAGGGGAGCAGTACTTC.

This chain uses TRBV2 with TRBJ1-3; D might be TRBD1 (5 bases). The CDR3 covers 14 residues. In germline, CDR1 is SNHLY, CDR2 FYNNEI. Trimming shortened V by 5 bases and J by 1 base, and 9 bases separated the two germline ends. CDR3 in amino acids: CASSRQISGNTIYF. The DNA for the CDR3 is TGTGCCAGCAGTCGACAGATATCTGGAAACACCATATATTTT.

The CDR3 nucleotides are TGTGCCAGCAGCACCGGACTAGCGGTCCAAGAGACCCAGTACTTC. As protein: CASSTGLAVQETQYF. The chain is built from TRBV9 and TRBJ2-5, with 10 bases fitting TRBD2. The germline V gene encodes CDR1 SGDLS and CDR2 YYNGEE. CDR3 length: 15 amino acids. Trimming took 4 bases from V and 1 from J; bases not matched to a gene: 4.

J is TRBJ2-3 and V is TRBV19, with TRBD1 matching over 12 bases. Trimming at V came to 7 bases and at J to 6 bases, leaving 5 bases not matched to a gene. This CDR3 region has 14 residues. CDR1 is LNHDA, CDR2 SQIVND, per germline (reference sequence). CDR3 DNA: TGTGCCAGTAACCCGGGACAGGGGGCGGATACGCAGTATTTT. This codes for CASNPGQGADTQYF. The full variable domain, its missing parts supplied by reference TRBV19 and TRBJ2-3, is DGGITQSPKYLFRKEGQNVTLSCEQNLNHDAMYWYRQDPGQGLRLIYYSQIVNDFQKGDIAEGYSVSREKKESFPLTVTSAQKNPTAFYLCASNPGQGADTQYFGPGTRLTVL.

This chain links TRBV25-1 with TRBJ1-1, with D perhaps matching TRBD1 (5 bases). CDR1 and CDR2 from the germline V gene are MGHDK and SYGVNS. Trimming pared 4 bases from V and 0 bases from J, leaving 21 bases between. There are 18 residues in the CDR3. This CDR3 reads CASSVWADSGALNTEAFF. The CDR3, as DNA: TGTGCCAGCAGTGTTTGGGCCGACAGTGGAGCTTTGAACACTGAAGCTTTCTTT.

A few counts support this clone. The chain uses TRBV5-4 and TRBJ1-1; a weak D match, TRBD1 (6 bases). Trimming took 4 bases from V and 3 from J, leaving 16 bases between them. CDR3 size: 15 residues. Per the germline V gene, CDR1 is SGHNT and CDR2 is YYREEE (reference sequence). The CDR3 bases are TGTGCCAGCAGCGCCAAACAGGGATTGGACACTGAAGCTTTCTTT. Protein sequence: CASSAKQGLDTEAFF.

This clone occurred a few times. CDR3 nucleotides: TGTGCCAGCAGCCGGGACAGGGGGTACGAGCAGTACTTC. Translation: CASSRDRGYEQYF. The chain is built from TRBV27 and TRBJ2-5, with TRBD1 matching 11 bases. Gene TRBJ2-7 matches the end of the DNA better, so the J call may be wrong. The CDR3 is 13 residues long. CDR1 MNHEY and CDR2 SMNVEV come from the germline V gene (reference sequence).

The chain has TRBV4-2 and TRBJ2-5; tentatively, D is TRBD2 (6 bases). V was clipped by 5 bases and J by 2 bases, with 15 bases between them. The CDR3 runs 15 residues. Germline V lookup: CDR1 LGHNA, CDR2 YNFKEQ. CDR3 protein: CASSGRDLAQETQYF. CDR3 coding DNA: TGTGCCAGCAGCGGACGGGACTTGGCACAAGAGACCCAGTACTTC.

J is TRBJ2-7 and V is TRBV7-2, with D possibly TRBD2 on 5 matching bases. V lost 2 bases to trimming and J lost 1 base, with 6 bases between them. CDR1 SGHTA and CDR2 FQGNSA come from the germline V gene. The CDR3 covers 13 residues. CDR3 in amino acids: CASSLRESYEQYF. In DNA form, the CDR3 reads TGTGCCAGCAGCTTAAGGGAGTCCTACGAGCAGTACTTC.

A single count supports this clone. The genes are TRBV5-1 and TRBJ1-3; the D is unclear. CDR1 and CDR2 (germline): SGHRS, YFSETQ. Trimming removed 4 bases at V and 0 bases at J, with 8 bases between. This CDR3 contains 14 residues. The DNA for the CDR3 is TGCGCCAGCAGCGCTACAGCCTCTGGAAACACCATATATTTT. Amino acid sequence: CASSATASGNTIYF.

DNA for the CDR3: TGCGCCAGCAGCTCCCAATGGACAGGGTTCCAAGAGACCCAGTACTTC. Translating it yields CASSSQWTGFQETQYF. The rearrangement links TRBV5-1 to TRBJ2-5; 8 nucleotides agree with TRBD1. Germline V gene lookup returns CDR1 SGHRS and CDR2 YFSETQ. Trimming removed 3 bases from V and 1 base from J; junction bases left unmatched: 8. CDR3 size: 16 residues.

The chain couples TRBV7-3 to TRBJ2-5; the match to TRBD2 covers 9 bases. Germline V lookup: CDR1 SGHTA, CDR2 FQGTGA. V lost 0 bases and J lost 5; bases outside the gene matches: 7. The CDR3 consists of 16 residues. Here the CDR3 DNA reads TGTGCCAGCAGCTTAACGGCGGGAGGGAGTGGGGAGACCCAGTACTTC. This encodes CASSLTAGGSGETQYF.